The next 4 T cell receptor beta chains were all read from a single sample in a study of shared clonotypes between healthy human individuals. The method was immunoSEQ multiplex PCR; TCRdb's version includes in-frame clones alone and lacks a portion of them. This table has 2 million or so clones, over 85% appearing once. Specimen: naive CD4+ T cells sorted from blood. Subset reported: CD45RA+ positively selected. The receptors were sampled from a man younger than 35 in good health.

In this sample, this clone turned up once. The V gene is TRBV28, the J gene TRBJ1-5, with D possibly TRBD1 on 5 matching bases. Trimming took 11 bases from V and 4 from J, leaving 18 bases between them. The CDR3 loop spans 14 amino acids. In germline, CDR1 is MDHEN, CDR2 SYDVKM. CDR3 coding DNA: TGTGCCCTTAGTGAAGGGACGGGAAATCAGCCCCAGCATTTT. Protein: CALSEGTGNQPQHF.

The chain employs TRBV27 and TRBJ1-6; D call uncertain. Germline V gene sequence: CDR1 MNHEY, CDR2 SMNVEV (reference sequence). V lost 5 bases and J 8 bases, leaving 10 bases between the germline ends. This CDR3 has 13 residues. The CDR3 here is CASSLGRDSPLHF. The CDR3 bases are TGTGCCAGCAGTCTAGGACGGGATTCACCCCTCCACTTT.

The rearrangement joins TRBV6-1 to TRBJ2-3; 9 bases align to TRBD2. The CDR3 has 19 residues. Germline CDR1 is MNHNS and CDR2 is SASEGT. The V gene end was trimmed by 0 bases and the J gene end by 3 bases; junction bases not matched to a gene: 13. CDR3 DNA: TGTGCCAGCAGTGAAGCGGAAGGACTAGCGAGTTGGCGTACAGATACGCAGTATTTT. Translation: CASSEAEGLASWRTDTQYF.

V and J are TRBV19 and TRBJ2-1; 9 bases line up with TRBD1. CDR1 and CDR2 (germline): LNHDA, SQIVND (reference sequence). CDR3 length: 15 residues. V shed 3 bases and J 6 bases; nucleotides not matched to a gene: 6. The CDR3 region is CASSIPGTGINEQFF. DNA of the CDR3: TGTGCCAGTAGTATTCCCGGGACAGGGATCAATGAGCAGTTCTTC.